This T cell receptor beta chain was observed in a study of PD-1 blockade in classical Hodgkin lymphoma. Whole-study results and caveats: Undefined causes, possibly disease activity or prior therapy, underlie the repertoire differences. Patients who responded completely had about the same baseline diversity as newly diagnosed patients.

Only in-frame clones appear in the TCRdb table, and some are missing; sequencing was by immunoSEQ multiplex PCR. The sample yields about 38,000 clones, just over 75% seen once. The CDR3 covers 15 residues. Germline CDR1 reads SSHAT; CDR2 reads FNYEAQ (reference sequence). Time point in this sample: cycle 4 day 1 (C4D1), after 6 weeks of nivolumab. After autologous stem cell transplantation all patients relapsed, and prior brentuximab vedotin exposure differed between cohorts. Comment on this clone: The antigen is not known. At one boundary the junction diverges from the germline segment, which might be a read error.

This specimen consisted of peripheral blood mononuclear cells (PBMCs), obtained before the fourth cycle of nivolumab. The clonotype comes from a human donor with classical Hodgkin lymphoma. This chain joins TRBV7-7 and TRBJ2-3, with 11 bases identical to TRBD2. The CDR3 spells CASSLRASGGNTQYF. CDR3 in DNA: TGTGCTAGCAGCTTAAGGGCTAGCGGGGGGAATACGCAGTATTTT.